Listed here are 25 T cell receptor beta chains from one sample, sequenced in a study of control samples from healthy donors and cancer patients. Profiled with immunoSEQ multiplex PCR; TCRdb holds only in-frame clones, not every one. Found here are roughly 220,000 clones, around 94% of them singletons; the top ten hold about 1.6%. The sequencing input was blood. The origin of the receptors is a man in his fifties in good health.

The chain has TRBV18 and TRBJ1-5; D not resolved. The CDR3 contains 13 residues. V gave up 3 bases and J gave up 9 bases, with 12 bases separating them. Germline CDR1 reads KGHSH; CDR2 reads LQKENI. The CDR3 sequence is CASSPRVMMPQHF. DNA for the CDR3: TGTGCCAGCTCACCGAGGGTCATGATGCCCCAGCATTTT.

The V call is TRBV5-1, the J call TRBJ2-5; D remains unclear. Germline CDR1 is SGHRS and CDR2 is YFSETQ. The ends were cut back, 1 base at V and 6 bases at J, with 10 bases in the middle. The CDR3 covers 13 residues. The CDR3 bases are TGCGCCAGCAGCTTGTATGTCGACCAGACCCAGTACTTC. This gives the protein CASSLYVDQTQYF.

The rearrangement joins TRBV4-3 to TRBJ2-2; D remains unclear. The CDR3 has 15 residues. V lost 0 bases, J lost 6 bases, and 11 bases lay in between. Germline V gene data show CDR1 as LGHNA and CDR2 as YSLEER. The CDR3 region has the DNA TGCGCCAGCAGCCAAGACAGGTTAGGTGCCGGGGAGCTGTTTTTT. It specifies CASSQDRLGAGELFF.

CDR3 in DNA: TGTGCCAGCAGAGGATCTGGGAGGGGGGTTATAGCTGAAGCTTTCTTT. Amino acid sequence: CASRGSGRGVIAEAFF. The rearrangement joins TRBV28 to TRBJ1-1, with a possible D match to TRBD1 (6 bases). The V gene lost 6 bases and the J gene lost 6 bases, with 23 bases spanning the gap. The CDR3 is made up of 16 amino acids. Germline loops: CDR1 MDHEN, CDR2 SYDVKM.

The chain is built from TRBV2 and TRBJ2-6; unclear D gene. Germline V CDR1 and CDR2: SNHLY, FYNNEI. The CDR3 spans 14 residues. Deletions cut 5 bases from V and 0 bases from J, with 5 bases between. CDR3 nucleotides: TGTGCCAGCAGTCCCCTCTCTGGGGCCAACGTCCTGACTTTC. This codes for CASSPLSGANVLTF.

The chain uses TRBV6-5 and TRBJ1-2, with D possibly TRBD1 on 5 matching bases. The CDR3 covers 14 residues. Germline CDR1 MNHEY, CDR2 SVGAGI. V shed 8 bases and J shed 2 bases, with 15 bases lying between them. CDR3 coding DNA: TGTGCCAGCGGGGGAAAGACTTTCAACTATGGCTACACCTTC. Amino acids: CASGGKTFNYGYTF.

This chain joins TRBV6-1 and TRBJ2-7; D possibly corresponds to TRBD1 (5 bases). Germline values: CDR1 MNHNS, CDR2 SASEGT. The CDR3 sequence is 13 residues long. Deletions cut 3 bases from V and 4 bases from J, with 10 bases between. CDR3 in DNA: TGTGCCAGCAGTGAGTCAGGGAATTACGAGCAGTACTTC. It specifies CASSESGNYEQYF.

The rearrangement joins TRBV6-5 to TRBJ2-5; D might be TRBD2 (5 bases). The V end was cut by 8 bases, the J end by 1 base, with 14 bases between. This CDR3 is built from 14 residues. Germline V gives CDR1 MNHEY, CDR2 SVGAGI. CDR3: CASQRTLAQETQYF. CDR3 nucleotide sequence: TGTGCCAGCCAGAGGACTCTCGCCCAAGAGACCCAGTACTTC.

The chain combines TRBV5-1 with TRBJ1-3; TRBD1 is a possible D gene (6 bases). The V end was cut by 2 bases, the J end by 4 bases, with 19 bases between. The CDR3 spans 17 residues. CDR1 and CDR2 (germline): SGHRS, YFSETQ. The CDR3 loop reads CASSLQGDRARGNTIYF. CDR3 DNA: TGCGCCAGCAGCTTACAGGGTGATAGGGCACGAGGAAACACCATATATTTT.

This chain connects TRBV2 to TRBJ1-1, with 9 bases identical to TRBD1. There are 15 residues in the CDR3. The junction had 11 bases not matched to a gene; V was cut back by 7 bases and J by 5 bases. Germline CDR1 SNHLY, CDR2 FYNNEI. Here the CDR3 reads CASTQSGTGQTEAFF. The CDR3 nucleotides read TGTGCCAGCACTCAATCGGGGACAGGGCAAACTGAAGCTTTCTTT.

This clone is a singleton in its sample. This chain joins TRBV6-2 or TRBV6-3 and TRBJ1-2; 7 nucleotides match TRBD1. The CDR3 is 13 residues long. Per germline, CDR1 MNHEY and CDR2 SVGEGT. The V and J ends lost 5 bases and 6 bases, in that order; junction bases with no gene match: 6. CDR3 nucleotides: TGTGCCAGCAGTCCACAGGGGACCCATGGCTACACCTTC. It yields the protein CASSPQGTHGYTF.

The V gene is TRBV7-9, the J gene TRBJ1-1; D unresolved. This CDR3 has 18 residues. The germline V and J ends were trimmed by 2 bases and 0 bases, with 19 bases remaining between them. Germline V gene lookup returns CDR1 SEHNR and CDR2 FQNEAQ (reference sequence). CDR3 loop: CASSLPVGRTVMNTEAFF. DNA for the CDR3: TGTGCCAGCAGCTTACCAGTCGGACGGACCGTCATGAACACTGAAGCTTTCTTT. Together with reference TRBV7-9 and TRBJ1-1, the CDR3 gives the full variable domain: DTGVSQNPRHKITKRGQNVTFRCDPISEHNRLYWYRQTLGQGPEFLTYFQNEAQLEKSRLLSDRFSAERPKGSFSTLEIQRTEQGDSAMYLCASSLPVGRTVMNTEAFFGQGTRLTVV.

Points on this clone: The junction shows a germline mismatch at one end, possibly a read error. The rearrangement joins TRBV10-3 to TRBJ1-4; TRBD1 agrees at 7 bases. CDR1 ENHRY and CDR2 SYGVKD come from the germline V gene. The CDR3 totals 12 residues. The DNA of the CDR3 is TGTGCCATCAGTGAGCCGACAGGGCCGGTTATATTT. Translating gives CAISEPTGPVIF.

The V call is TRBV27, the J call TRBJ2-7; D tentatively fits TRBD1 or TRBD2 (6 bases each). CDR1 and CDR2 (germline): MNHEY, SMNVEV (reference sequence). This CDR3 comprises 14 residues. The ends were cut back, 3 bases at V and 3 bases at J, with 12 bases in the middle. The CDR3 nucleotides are TGTGCCAGCAGTTTCCAAGGGGGGAACTACGAGCAGTACTTC. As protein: CASSFQGGNYEQYF.

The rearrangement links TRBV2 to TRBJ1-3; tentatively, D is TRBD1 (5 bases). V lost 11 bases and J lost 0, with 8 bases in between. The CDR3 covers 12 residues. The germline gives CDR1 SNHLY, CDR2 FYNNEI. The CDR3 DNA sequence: TGTGCCGGGGGGAGCTCTGGAAACACCATATATTTT. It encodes CAGGSSGNTIYF.

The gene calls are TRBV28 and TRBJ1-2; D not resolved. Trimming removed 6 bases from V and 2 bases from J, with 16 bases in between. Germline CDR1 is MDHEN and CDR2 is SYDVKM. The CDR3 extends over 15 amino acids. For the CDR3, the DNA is TGTGCCAGCAGCCCTGGACCTCTCGGGAACTATGGCTACACCTTC. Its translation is CASSPGPLGNYGYTF.

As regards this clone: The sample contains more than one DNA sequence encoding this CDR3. CDR3 sequence (DNA): TGCGCCAGCAGCCTGCAAGAGACCCAGTACTTC. Encoded protein: CASSLQETQYF. The rearrangement joins TRBV5-1 to TRBJ2-5; D not resolved. V lost 4 bases, J lost 2 bases, and 3 bases lay in between. This CDR3 contains 11 residues. CDR1 and CDR2 (germline): SGHRS, YFSETQ.

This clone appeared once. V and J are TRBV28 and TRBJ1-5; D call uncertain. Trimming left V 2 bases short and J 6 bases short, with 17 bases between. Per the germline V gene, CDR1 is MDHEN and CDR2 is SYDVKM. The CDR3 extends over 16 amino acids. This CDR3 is CASSLGGSWVGQPQHF. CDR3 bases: TGTGCCAGCAGTTTAGGTGGCTCTTGGGTTGGTCAGCCCCAGCATTTT.

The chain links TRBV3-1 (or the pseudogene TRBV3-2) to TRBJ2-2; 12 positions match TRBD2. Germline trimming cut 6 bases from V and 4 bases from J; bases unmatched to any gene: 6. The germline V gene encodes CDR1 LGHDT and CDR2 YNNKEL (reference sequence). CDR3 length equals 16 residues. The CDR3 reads CASRRLAGVPTGELFF. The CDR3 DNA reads TGTGCCAGCAGGAGACTAGCGGGGGTTCCCACCGGGGAGCTGTTTTTT.

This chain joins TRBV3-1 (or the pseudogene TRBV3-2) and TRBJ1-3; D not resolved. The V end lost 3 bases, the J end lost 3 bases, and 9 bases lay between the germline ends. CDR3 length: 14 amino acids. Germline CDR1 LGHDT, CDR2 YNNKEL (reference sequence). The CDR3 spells CASSHQDRGNTIYF. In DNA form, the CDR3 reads TGTGCCAGCAGCCACCAGGACCGTGGAAACACCATATATTTT.

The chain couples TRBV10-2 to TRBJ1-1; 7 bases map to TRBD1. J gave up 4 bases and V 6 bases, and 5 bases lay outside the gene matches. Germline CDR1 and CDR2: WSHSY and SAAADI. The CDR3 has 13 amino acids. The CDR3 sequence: CASRVTGTTEAFF. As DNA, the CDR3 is TGCGCCAGCAGAGTGACAGGGACCACTGAAGCTTTCTTT.

The CDR3 DNA reads as TGTGCCAGCAGCTTAATGGGGGTGGGAACTGAAGCTTTCTTT. Translated, it gives CASSLMGVGTEAFF. The chain is built from TRBV7-2 and TRBJ1-1, with D possibly being TRBD1 (5 bases). Trimming stripped 2 bases from V and 5 bases from J, with 12 bases between. Per the germline V gene, CDR1 is SGHTA and CDR2 is FQGNSA. The CDR3 consists of 14 residues.

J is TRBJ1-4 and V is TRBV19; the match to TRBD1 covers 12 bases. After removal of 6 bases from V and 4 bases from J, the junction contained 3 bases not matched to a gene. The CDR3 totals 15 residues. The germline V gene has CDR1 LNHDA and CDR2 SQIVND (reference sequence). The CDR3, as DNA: TGTGCCAGTAGGGGACAGGGGGCAGGTAATGAAAAACTGTTTTTT. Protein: CASRGQGAGNEKLFF. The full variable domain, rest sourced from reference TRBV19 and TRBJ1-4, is DGGITQSPKYLFRKEGQNVTLSCEQNLNHDAMYWYRQDPGQGLRLIYYSQIVNDFQKGDIAEGYSVSREKKESFPLTVTSAQKNPTAFYLCASRGQGAGNEKLFFGSGTQLSVL.

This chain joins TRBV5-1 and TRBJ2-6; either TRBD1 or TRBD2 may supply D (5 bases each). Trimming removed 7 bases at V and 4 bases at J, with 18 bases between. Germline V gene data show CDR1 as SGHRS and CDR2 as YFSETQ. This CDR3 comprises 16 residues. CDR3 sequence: CASGGREITGANVLTF. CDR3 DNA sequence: TGCGCCAGCGGGGGTCGGGAAATCACCGGGGCCAACGTCCTGACTTTC.

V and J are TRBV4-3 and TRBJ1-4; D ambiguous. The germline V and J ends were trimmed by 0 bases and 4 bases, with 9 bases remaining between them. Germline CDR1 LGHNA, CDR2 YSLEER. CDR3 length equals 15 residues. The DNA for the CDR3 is TGCGCCAGCAGCCAAGACGCGGCTTTTAATGAAAAACTGTTTTTT. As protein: CASSQDAAFNEKLFF.